This T cell receptor (beta chain) was identified during a study of a mutant IDH1 vaccine in newly diagnosed glioma. Sequencing was performed with immunoSEQ multiplex PCR; in TCRdb, only in-frame clones are kept and a portion is missing. The data contain around 84,000 clones, approximately 75% of them singletons. V lost 5 bases to trimming and J lost 4 bases, with 2 bases between them. Per the germline V gene, CDR1 is SGHTA and CDR2 is FQGNSA. The CDR3 loop spans 11 amino acids. Noted time point: week 47, end of study. What each vaccine dose contained was 300 ug of mutant IDH1 20-mer peptide, accompanied by topical imiquimod. As to this clone: Its antigen is unidentified.

Sequenced material: PBMCs, taken from a glioma patient whose treatment included an IDH1 peptide vaccine. The chain joins TRBV7-2 to TRBJ2-2; D is unclear. This clonotype was obtained from a man aged 35 to 55 with glioma. The CDR3 coding sequence is TGTGCCAGCAGCCCCACCGGGGAGCTGTTTTTT. Protein: CASSPTGELFF.